The 32 T cell receptor beta chains in this list originate from one sample, sequenced in a study of blood T cell repertoires in COVID-19. Libraries were prepared by immunoSEQ multiplex PCR; TCRdb keeps only in-frame clonotypes and omits some of them. The profile shows about 200,000 clones, around 84% of them singletons. Sequencing was performed on peripheral blood. The receptors stem from a man in his fifties or sixties with acute or convalescent COVID-19.

This clone was seen once. This chain links TRBV3-1 (or the pseudogene TRBV3-2) with TRBJ1-1; D gene uncertain. The length of the CDR3 is 14 residues. Germline loops: CDR1 LGHDT, CDR2 YNNKEL (reference sequence). Trimming took off 6 bases at V and 5 bases at J, with 16 bases between the two ends. This CDR3 is CASRQKQFRTEAFF. The CDR3 DNA reads TGTGCCAGCAGACAAAAACAATTCAGGACTGAAGCTTTCTTT.

The V gene is TRBV7-3, the J gene TRBJ1-4; D ambiguous. Germline-derived CDR1 and CDR2 are SGHTA and FQGTGA. CDR3 length: 16 residues. V was shortened by 5 bases and J by 0 bases, with 13 bases between the two germline ends. The CDR3 DNA sequence: TGTGCCAGCAGCGGCTGGGCCCCGGCAACTAATGAAAAACTGTTTTTT. This encodes CASSGWAPATNEKLFF. Combining the CDR3 with reference TRBV7-3 and TRBJ1-4 gives the whole variable domain GAGVSQTPSNKVTEKGKYVELRCDPISGHTALYWYRQSLGQGPEFLIYFQGTGAADDSGLPNDRFFAVRPEGSVSTLKIQRTERGDSAVYLCASSGWAPATNEKLFFGSGTQLSVL.

V gene TRBV7-6 combines with J gene TRBJ2-3; 7 positions agree with TRBD1. CDR3 size: 16 residues. With 1 base clipped from V and 2 bases from J, the junction kept 6 bases outside the gene matches. Germline V gene data show CDR1 as SGHVS and CDR2 as FNYEAQ. The CDR3 region is CASSLGPRGTTDTQYF. The CDR3 nucleotides read TGTGCCAGCAGCTTAGGACCCAGGGGGACCACAGATACGCAGTATTTT. The whole variable domain, remainder taken from reference TRBV7-6 and TRBJ2-3, is GAGVSQSPRYKVTKRGQDVALRCDPISGHVSLYWYRQALGQGPEFLTYFNYEAQQDKSGLPNDRFSAERPEGSISTLTIQRTEQRDSAMYRCASSLGPRGTTDTQYFGPGTRLTVL.

The chain joins TRBV6-6 to TRBJ1-1; 12 bases are shared with TRBD1. This CDR3 has 17 residues. J lost 4 bases, V lost 5 bases, and 11 bases had no gene match. Germline-derived CDR1 and CDR2 are MNHNY and SVGAGI (reference sequence). Here the CDR3 reads CASSPQPGQGAGTEAFF. The CDR3 DNA is TGTGCCAGCAGTCCTCAACCGGGACAGGGGGCGGGCACTGAAGCTTTCTTT.

The chain recombines TRBV5-1 with TRBJ2-7; 8 nucleotides match TRBD2. From germline, CDR1 is SGHRS and CDR2 YFSETQ. This CDR3 contains 15 residues. J lost 4 bases, V lost 1 base, and 7 bases had no gene match. The chain's CDR3 is CASSLSGGGKYEQYF. The CDR3 DNA reads TGCGCCAGCAGCTTGAGCGGCGGGGGGAAATACGAGCAGTACTTC.

The chain has TRBV5-1 and TRBJ2-4; 12 nucleotides agree with TRBD2. V was clipped by 3 bases and J by 0 bases; unmatched bases: 1. The CDR3 totals 16 residues. CDR1 and CDR2 (germline): SGHRS, YFSETQ. DNA of the CDR3: TGCGCCAGCAGCTGGACTAGCGGGGAAGCCAAAAACATTCAGTACTTC. Translated, it gives CASSWTSGEAKNIQYF.

V and J are TRBV28 and TRBJ1-1, with TRBD1 identical over 10 bases. Germline-derived CDR1 and CDR2 are MDHEN and SYDVKM. The CDR3 totals 15 residues. The J segment lost 0 bases and the V segment lost 6 bases, leaving 4 bases of the junction unmatched. CDR3 protein: CASRPGTGVNTEAFF. As DNA, the CDR3 is TGTGCCAGCAGACCGGGGACAGGGGTGAACACTGAAGCTTTCTTT.

V gene TRBV12-3 or TRBV12-4 combines with J gene TRBJ1-2; no definite D call. V shed 3 bases and J shed 4 bases, with 9 bases lying between them. The CDR3 consists of 13 residues. Here the CDR3 reads CASSFHGSYGYTF. The CDR3 DNA follows: TGTGCCAGCAGTTTCCACGGTTCCTATGGCTACACCTTC.

The rearrangement uses TRBV5-1 and TRBJ2-1, with 10 bases lining up with TRBD2. J was trimmed by 8 bases and V by 4 bases; bases with no gene match: 12. The CDR3 is made up of 16 amino acids. Germline V gene sequence: CDR1 SGHRS, CDR2 YFSETQ. CDR3 in amino acids: CASSRLSSGGLYEQFF. The CDR3 DNA is TGCGCCAGCAGCCGACTTTCTAGCGGGGGTCTTTATGAGCAGTTCTTC.

The genes are TRBV6-5 and TRBJ1-2; possibly TRBD1 for D (6 bases). The V end lost 2 bases, the J end lost 8 bases, and 18 bases lay between the germline ends. Germline CDR1 and CDR2: MNHEY and SVGAGI. This CDR3 comprises 15 residues. The DNA for the CDR3 is TGTGCCAGCAGTTACAGGGAAAACAGGGTTTTCGGCTACACCTTC. Protein sequence: CASSYRENRVFGYTF.

V gene TRBV24-1 combines with J gene TRBJ1-5, with a tentative D call TRBD1 (5 bases). The CDR3 covers 17 residues. The germline gives CDR1 KGHDR, CDR2 SFDVKD. The germline V and J ends were trimmed by 9 bases and 0 bases, with 20 bases remaining between them. The CDR3 loop reads CATRAAKTTASNQPQHF. CDR3 DNA: TGTGCCACCCGGGCGGCCAAAACGACAGCTAGCAATCAGCCCCAGCATTTT.

The chain recombines TRBV5-4 with TRBJ2-3, with TRBD1 matching over 11 bases. V lost 6 bases, J lost 5 bases, and 11 bases stayed unmatched. This CDR3 has 16 residues. CDR1 is SGHNT, CDR2 YYREEE, per germline (reference sequence). The DNA for the CDR3 is TGTGCCAGCACCCTTACTGCCGGGACAGGGGGAGATACGCAGTATTTT. Its protein product is CASTLTAGTGGDTQYF.

The chain couples TRBV9 to TRBJ1-5, with 9 bases matching TRBD1. J lost 7 bases, V lost 4 bases, and 9 bases had no gene match. The CDR3 is 15 residues long. From germline, CDR1 is SGDLS and CDR2 YYNGEE. The CDR3 here is CASSPGTGWQQPQHF. The DNA of the CDR3 is TGTGCCAGCAGCCCCGGGACAGGGTGGCAACAGCCCCAGCATTTT.

This chain connects TRBV11-1 to TRBJ2-7; D gene unclear. Trimming shortened V by 4 bases and J by 3 bases, and 4 bases separated the two germline ends. Germline V gives CDR1 SGHAT, CDR2 FQDESV (reference sequence). This CDR3 comprises 11 residues. This chain's CDR3 is CASSSYYEQYF. In DNA form, the CDR3 reads TGTGCCAGCAGCTCCTACTACGAGCAGTACTTC.

This rearrangement joins TRBV19 to TRBJ1-5; possible D gene TRBD1, 5 bases. V shed 5 bases and J shed 6 bases, with 8 bases lying between them. Germline assignment: CDR1 LNHDA and CDR2 SQIVND (reference sequence). This CDR3 region has 12 residues. The CDR3 sequence is CASSLGLQPQHF. DNA for the CDR3: TGTGCCAGTAGTTTGGGACTTCAGCCCCAGCATTTT.

The chain employs TRBV5-6 and TRBJ1-5, with D possibly being TRBD1 (5 bases). The germline gives CDR1 SGHDT, CDR2 YYEEEE. Trimming removed 3 bases at V and 2 bases at J, with 12 bases between. The CDR3 covers 15 residues. The CDR3 DNA follows: TGTGCCAGCAGCTCGTATGGGGCTGGCAATCAGCCCCAGCATTTT. It specifies CASSSYGAGNQPQHF.

The J gene is TRBJ1-5, the V gene TRBV27; 7 positions match TRBD1. J gave up 0 bases and V 4 bases, and 6 bases lay outside the gene matches. Germline V CDR1 and CDR2: MNHEY, SMNVEV (reference sequence). This CDR3 comprises 16 residues. In DNA form, the CDR3 reads TGTGCCAGCAGTTCCGCGGACAGGTATAGCAATCAGCCCCAGCATTTT. Protein sequence: CASSSADRYSNQPQHF.

The chain links TRBV5-6 to TRBJ1-1; D might be TRBD1 (5 bases). Germline V gene data show CDR1 as SGHDT and CDR2 as YYEEEE. This CDR3 is built from 12 residues. V shed 0 bases and J shed 10 bases, with 10 bases lying between them. The DNA of the CDR3 is TGTGCCAGCAGCTTGGGTGACAGTCGAGCTTTCTTT. Translated, it gives CASSLGDSRAFF.

Written as DNA, the CDR3 is TGTGCCAGCTCACCGCCCTTACAGGGGAGGCGTGAAGCTTTCTTT. This codes for CASSPPLQGRREAFF. V is TRBV18 and J is TRBJ1-1; 7 nucleotides match TRBD1. CDR1 KGHSH and CDR2 LQKENI come from the germline V gene. The CDR3 contains 15 residues. Trimming cost V 3 bases and J 7 bases; bases outside gene matches: 11.

The chain links TRBV28 to TRBJ2-7; 12 nucleotides line up with TRBD2. CDR1 is MDHEN, CDR2 SYDVKM, per germline. The CDR3 consists of 14 residues. Trimming at V came to 8 bases and at J to 12 bases, leaving 14 bases not matched to a gene. DNA of the CDR3: TGTGCCAGCTCCAAAGGGGGGACTAGCGGGTTTCCGTACTTC. It encodes CASSKGGTSGFPYF.

This clone appeared once. This chain links TRBV6-5 with TRBJ1-6, with 8 bases lining up with TRBD1. V was pared by 8 bases and J by 8 bases, with 8 bases of the junction left unmatched. The CDR3 covers 14 residues. The germline V gene encodes CDR1 MNHEY and CDR2 SVGAGI. In DNA, the CDR3 is TGTGCCAGCGGCCGACAGGGGAAGGATTCACCCCTCCACTTT. Translated, it gives CASGRQGKDSPLHF.

This sequence joins TRBV12-5 and TRBJ1-1, with D maybe TRBD1 (6 bases). The V and J ends lost 5 bases and 3 bases respectively, with 7 bases between them. Germline values: CDR1 LGHNT, CDR2 FRNRAP. CDR3 length: 12 residues. The CDR3 sequence is CASGEGDTEAFF. CDR3 DNA: TGTGCTAGTGGTGAGGGGGACACTGAAGCTTTCTTT.

In DNA form, the CDR3 reads TGTGCCAGCAGCTCGGGACTAGCGGGGGGTTGGTCCTACAATGAGCAGTTCTTC. Protein: CASSSGLAGGWSYNEQFF. The chain has TRBV7-8 and TRBJ2-1; TRBD2 matches at 15 bases. There are 18 residues in the CDR3. The V gene's germline CDR1 is SGHVS and CDR2 FQNEAQ. V lost 4 bases and J lost 1; bases outside the gene matches: 5.

The chain employs TRBV30 and TRBJ1-2, with D possibly being TRBD1 (6 bases). In germline, CDR1 is GTSNPN, CDR2 SVGIG (reference sequence). The CDR3 runs to 14 residues. V lost 3 bases and J 4 bases, leaving 15 bases between the germline ends. CDR3 in amino acids: CAWSPLGAGYGYTF. In DNA, the CDR3 is TGTGCCTGGAGCCCCTTGGGGGCTGGCTATGGCTACACCTTC.

This chain joins TRBV25-1 and TRBJ1-2; 9 bases are a match to TRBD1. The germline V gene has CDR1 MGHDK and CDR2 SYGVNS. This CDR3 region has 14 residues. V lost 6 bases to trimming and J lost 6 bases; unmatched junction nucleotides: 8. CDR3 sequence reads: CASSPSGTGNGYTF. The CDR3 nucleotides are TGTGCCAGCAGCCCCTCCGGGACAGGGAATGGCTACACCTTC.

The chain employs TRBV9 and TRBJ2-1, with 8 bases aligning to TRBD1. CDR3 length: 15 amino acids. After removal of 4 bases from V and 9 bases from J, the junction contained 12 bases not matched to a gene. Germline CDR1 reads SGDLS; CDR2 reads YYNGEE. The CDR3 DNA is TGTGCCAGCAGCCCACAGGGACAGGTTTTTGTTGAGCAGTTCTTC. This sequence encodes CASSPQGQVFVEQFF. The full variable domain, with the rest looked up from reference TRBV9 and TRBJ2-1, is DSGVTQTPKHLITATGQRVTLRCSPRSGDLSVYWYQQSLDQGLQFLIQYYNGEERAKGNILERFSAQQFPDLHSELNLSSLELGDSALYFCASSPQGQVFVEQFFGPGTRLTVL.

A single count supports this clone. This chain links TRBV7-9 with TRBJ1-2; possibly TRBD1 for D (5 bases). The germline V gene has CDR1 SEHNR and CDR2 FQNEAQ (reference sequence). The CDR3 totals 12 residues. Between the trimmed V and J ends, which lost 5 bases and 3 bases, there was a span of 7 bases. The CDR3 DNA sequence: TGTGCCAGCAGCCTGACAGACTATGGCTACACCTTC. It encodes CASSLTDYGYTF.

The chain combines TRBV29-1 with TRBJ2-3; 7 bases line up with TRBD1. Germline V CDR1 and CDR2: SQVTM, ANQGSEA. This CDR3 is built from 15 residues. Trimming took 7 bases from V and 4 from J; bases not matched to a gene: 14. The CDR3 loop reads CSAERQGIRSDTQYF. Here the CDR3 DNA reads TGCAGCGCCGAGAGACAGGGAATAAGGTCAGATACGCAGTATTTT.

V usage is TRBV3-1 (or the pseudogene TRBV3-2) and J usage is TRBJ1-1; 9 nucleotides line up with TRBD1. J was trimmed by 1 base and V by 0 bases; bases with no gene match: 6. Germline CDR1 reads LGHDT; CDR2 reads YNNKEL (reference sequence). The CDR3 contains 17 residues. CDR3 DNA sequence: TGTGCCAGCAGCCAAGATTTGGGGACAGGGACGAACACTGAAGCTTTCTTT. Amino acids: CASSQDLGTGTNTEAFF.

V gene TRBV12-5 combines with J gene TRBJ1-1; D gene unclear. V was pared by 3 bases and J by 1 base, with 6 bases between. The germline CDR1 and CDR2 sequences are LGHNT and FRNRAP. The CDR3 has 13 amino acids. The CDR3 loop reads CASGFEGNTEAFF. The CDR3 DNA sequence: TGTGCTAGTGGTTTCGAGGGGAACACTGAAGCTTTCTTT.

The chain combines TRBV6-6 with TRBJ2-7; D is perhaps TRBD1 (6 bases). Trimming pared 2 bases from V and 5 bases from J, leaving 16 bases between. CDR1 is MNHNY and CDR2 is SVGAGI in the germline V gene (reference sequence). The CDR3 contains 15 residues. This CDR3 is CASSYDRTVFNEQYF. CDR3 in DNA: TGTGCCAGCAGTTACGACAGGACAGTTTTCAACGAGCAGTACTTC.

The V and J genes are TRBV11-1 and TRBJ1-1, with D possibly TRBD1 on 6 matching bases. The CDR3 is made up of 16 amino acids. Germline V CDR1 and CDR2: SGHAT, FQDESV (reference sequence). Between the trimmed V and J ends, which lost 5 bases and 0 bases, there was a span of 16 bases. The CDR3 nucleotides are TGTGCCAGCAGCCACTACCAGGGACATTTGAACACTGAAGCTTTCTTT. Translating it yields CASSHYQGHLNTEAFF.